This record covers a single TCR beta chain. No antigen is known for it. The V gene lost 0 bases and the J gene lost 0 bases, with 7 bases spanning the gap. The CDR3 sequence is 15 residues long. The germline CDR1 and CDR2 sequences are SGHRS and YFSETQ. The PCR had 60 Vbeta and 13 Jbeta primers. Produced via immunoSEQ multiplex PCR; TCRdb's table is partial and in-frame only. The data include 100,000 to 150,000 clones; the top ten clones carry approximately 2%. This entry belongs to a study of cytomegalovirus exposure and HLA in healthy donors. Across the whole study: A previous analysis identified 100 million or so unique TCR beta sequences derived from some 170 million T cells. Findings and limits, study-wide: Later analysis demonstrated an association between a missense DCLRE1C variant and TCR beta V- and J-gene trimming. By a later analysis, the bulk of CMV-associated TCR beta chains appeared HLA-restricted.

The rearrangement uses TRBV5-1 and TRBJ1-3; D may be TRBD1 (6 bases). This TCR was recovered from a man aged 40-49 years in good health and CMV-seronegative. The sample taken for sequencing was PBMCs. The CDR3 nucleotides are TGCGCCAGCAGCTTGGAGACAGGCTCTGGAAACACCATATATTTT. Encoded protein: CASSLETGSGNTIYF. Drawing the rest from reference TRBV5-1 and TRBJ1-3, the complete variable domain is KAGVTQTPRYLIKTRGQQVTLSCSPISGHRSVSWYQQTPGQGLQFLFEYFSETQRNKGNFPGRFSGRQFSNSRSEMNVSTLELGDSALYLCASSLETGSGNTIYFGEGSWLTVV.